The clone carrying this T cell receptor beta chain was seen more than once but under ten times. Its cognate antigen is unknown. These data come from a study of cytomegalovirus exposure and HLA in healthy donors. General study points: Some public TCRs appeared in many individuals, while most sequences were rare.

The CDR3 has 15 residues. The germline V and J ends were trimmed by 0 bases and 4 bases, with 13 bases remaining between them. Germline-derived CDR1 and CDR2 are SGHRS and YFSETQ. PCR used 60 Vbeta primers and 13 Jbeta primers. The assay was immunoSEQ multiplex PCR, and TCRdb's table has in-frame clones only and misses some. The table includes roughly 97,000 clones, over 8% detected once. The rearrangement joins TRBV5-1 to TRBJ1-1; D may be TRBD1 (5 bases). Sequenced sample: PBMCs. The source of this sequence is a man aged 50 to 60 in good health and CMV-seropositive. DNA for the CDR3: TGCGCCAGCAGCTTGGTAGGCAGGGAGGGCACTGAAGCTTTCTTT. The encoded protein is CASSLVGREGTEAFF.